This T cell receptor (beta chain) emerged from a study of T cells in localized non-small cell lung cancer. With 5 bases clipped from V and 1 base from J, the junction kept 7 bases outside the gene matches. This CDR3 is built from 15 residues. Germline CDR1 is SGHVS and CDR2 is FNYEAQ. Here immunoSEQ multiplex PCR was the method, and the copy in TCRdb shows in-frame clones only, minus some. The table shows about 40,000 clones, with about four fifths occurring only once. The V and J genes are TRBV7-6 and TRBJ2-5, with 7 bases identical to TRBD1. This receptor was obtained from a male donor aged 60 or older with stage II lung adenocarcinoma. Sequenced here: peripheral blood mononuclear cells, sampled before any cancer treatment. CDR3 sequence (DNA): TGTGCCAGCAGCCAGACCGGGACAGCCCAAGAGACCCAGTACTTC. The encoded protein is CASSQTGTAQETQYF.